This is a list of T cell receptor beta chains from one sample in a study of control samples from healthy donors and cancer patients. Here immunoSEQ multiplex PCR was the method, and the copy in TCRdb shows in-frame clones only, minus some. The sample lists approximately 70,000 clones, about nine tenths occurring once. Sample: PBMCs. The receptors derive from a man aged 60-69 years with lung cancer. Both conserved end residues are trimmed from each CDR3. The order of the fields is D gene, V gene, J gene, CDR3 protein. D genes are given only for firm matches.

D gene: TRBD1; V gene: TRBV5-1; J gene: TRBJ2-1; CDR3 protein: ASQQGAEHEQF
D gene: NA; V gene: TRBV7-3; J gene: TRBJ1-1; CDR3 protein: ASSLFPGSTEAF
D gene: NA; V gene: TRBV19; J gene: TRBJ1-2; CDR3 protein: ASSISMTGTSYGYT
D gene: NA; V gene: TRBV9; J gene: TRBJ2-3; CDR3 protein: ASSVGEGLLNTDTQY
D gene: NA; V gene: TRBV11-2; J gene: TRBJ2-1; CDR3 protein: ASSYRTAYNEQF
D gene: NA; V gene: TRBV21-1; J gene: TRBJ2-3; CDR3 protein: ASSKALDSPLTDTQY
D gene: TRBD1; V gene: TRBV9; J gene: TRBJ2-1; CDR3 protein: ASSVDRGNYNEQF
D gene: TRBD1; V gene: TRBV10-3; J gene: TRBJ1-2; CDR3 protein: ATEKTGDYGYT
D gene: NA; V gene: TRBV3-1/TRBV3-2; J gene: TRBJ1-3; CDR3 protein: ASSQGAGPGNTIY
D gene: NA; V gene: TRBV7-2; J gene: TRBJ2-2; CDR3 protein: ASSQNREGELF
D gene: NA; V gene: TRBV2; J gene: TRBJ2-5; CDR3 protein: ASSDDKETQY
D gene: NA; V gene: TRBV5-5; J gene: TRBJ1-4; CDR3 protein: ASSLAQGEEILF
D gene: NA; V gene: TRBV6-5; J gene: TRBJ2-3; CDR3 protein: ASSYSMVGATDTQY
D gene: TRBD1; V gene: TRBV11-3; J gene: TRBJ2-3; CDR3 protein: ASSFGQGADTDTQY
D gene: NA; V gene: TRBV3-1/TRBV3-2; J gene: TRBJ1-6; CDR3 protein: ASSANSYNSPLH
D gene: NA; V gene: TRBV10-3; J gene: TRBJ1-4; CDR3 protein: AISERGEKLF
D gene: NA; V gene: TRBV20-1; J gene: TRBJ1-2; CDR3 protein: SASNSALSYGYT
D gene: NA; V gene: TRBV3-1/TRBV3-2; J gene: TRBJ2-5; CDR3 protein: ASSQRGANQETQY
D gene: NA; V gene: TRBV6-5; J gene: TRBJ1-5; CDR3 protein: ASSYSIKKPQH
D gene: TRBD1; V gene: TRBV7-8; J gene: TRBJ1-2; CDR3 protein: ASKGTGDYGYT
D gene: NA; V gene: TRBV16; J gene: TRBJ1-2; CDR3 protein: ASSQYGGVSYT
D gene: NA; V gene: TRBV25-1; J gene: TRBJ1-2; CDR3 protein: ASSAPMAANYGYT
D gene: NA; V gene: TRBV18; J gene: TRBJ1-1; CDR3 protein: ASSPGTTMTEAF
D gene: TRBD1; V gene: TRBV7-9; J gene: TRBJ2-1; CDR3 protein: ASISSTGGAANEQF
D gene: NA; V gene: TRBV29-1; J gene: TRBJ1-2; CDR3 protein: SVARANYGYT
D gene: NA; V gene: TRBV9; J gene: TRBJ1-4; CDR3 protein: ASSVTLSSANEKLF
D gene: TRBD2; V gene: TRBV3-1/TRBV3-2; J gene: TRBJ2-3; CDR3 protein: ASSQASGNLADTQY
D gene: TRBD1; V gene: TRBV5-6; J gene: TRBJ1-6; CDR3 protein: ASSPGQGLYNSPLH
D gene: NA; V gene: TRBV28; J gene: TRBJ1-6; CDR3 protein: ASSLFQGNSPLH
D gene: TRBD1; V gene: TRBV7-9; J gene: TRBJ2-7; CDR3 protein: ASRDRGYEQY
D gene: NA; V gene: TRBV18; J gene: TRBJ2-6; CDR3 protein: ASSFTGANVLT
D gene: TRBD1; V gene: TRBV19; J gene: TRBJ2-3; CDR3 protein: ASSIDLAGGEDTQY
D gene: NA; V gene: TRBV12-3/TRBV12-4; J gene: TRBJ2-7; CDR3 protein: ASSVGRGYEQY
D gene: NA; V gene: TRBV3-1/TRBV3-2; J gene: TRBJ1-1; CDR3 protein: ASSQDLGSVNTEAF
D gene: NA; V gene: TRBV6-1; J gene: TRBJ1-6; CDR3 protein: ASSETLGRAPLH
D gene: TRBD1; V gene: TRBV7-2; J gene: TRBJ1-1; CDR3 protein: ASSLTGESEAF
D gene: TRBD1; V gene: TRBV25-1; J gene: TRBJ1-2; CDR3 protein: ASSVSGQGYVRGYT
D gene: NA; V gene: TRBV30; J gene: TRBJ1-2; CDR3 protein: AWTRGTGYGYT